This T cell receptor beta chain was sequenced for a study of identical twins. One entry per CDR3 protein results from TCRdb running MiXCR on the 5' RACE reads. There are hundreds of thousands of distinct CDR3 sequences in the sample; 15% to 20% occur only once, and around 13% lies in the top ten. This clonotype was recorded a few times. The same data also went into a second study, on T cells expressing NK-cell markers. As that report states: One of the eight sequenced donors was seronegative, whereas the other seven were HCMV-seropositive. In several donors, dominant clonotypes made up roughly 28.3-65% of CD3+CD56-NKG2C+ cells.

The specimen was PBMCs. The sequence was collected from a woman in her late teens or twenties in good health.

The CDR3 DNA follows: TGCGCCAGCAGCCTCGGGACAGGGAAAGATACGCAGTATTTT. Translating gives CASSLGTGKDTQYF. This chain links TRBV5-1 with TRBJ2-3; the match to TRBD1 covers 9 bases. V lost 4 bases and J lost 5; bases outside the gene matches: 5. This CDR3 is built from 14 residues. The germline V gene encodes CDR1 SGHRS and CDR2 YFSETQ.